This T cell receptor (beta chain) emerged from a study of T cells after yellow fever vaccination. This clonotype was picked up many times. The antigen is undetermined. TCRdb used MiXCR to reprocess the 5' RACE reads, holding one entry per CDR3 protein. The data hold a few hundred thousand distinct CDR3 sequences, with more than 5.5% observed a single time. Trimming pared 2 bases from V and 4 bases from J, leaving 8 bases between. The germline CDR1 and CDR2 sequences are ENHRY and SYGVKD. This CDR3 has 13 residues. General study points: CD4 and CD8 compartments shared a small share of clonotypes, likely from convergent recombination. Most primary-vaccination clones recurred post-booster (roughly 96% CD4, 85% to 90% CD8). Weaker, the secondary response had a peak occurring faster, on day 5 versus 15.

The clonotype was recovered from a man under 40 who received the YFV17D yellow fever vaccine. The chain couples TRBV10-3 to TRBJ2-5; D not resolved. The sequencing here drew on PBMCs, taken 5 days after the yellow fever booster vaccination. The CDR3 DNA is TGTGCCATCAGTGAGATACTCACAGAGACCCAGTACTTC. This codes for CAISEILTETQYF.